This T cell receptor beta chain derives from a study of CD8+CD57+ T cells in acquired aplastic anemia. Turning to the study itself: Mean yield of DNA from sorted CD4+ and CD8+ cells was roughly 3.4 ug.

Genomic DNA provided the template from which TCR beta VDJ and CDR3 profiles were obtained. TCRdb re-called the reads through MiXCR, storing one row per CDR3 protein. The table lists around 150,000 distinct CDR3 sequences, 45% to 55% of them singletons. CDR1 ENHRY and CDR2 SYGVKD come from the germline V gene. The V end lost 6 bases, the J end lost 5 bases, and 11 bases lay between the germline ends. The CDR3 consists of 12 residues. By flow cytometry, patients selected for sequencing had shown an expansion of CD8+CD57+ cells. This TCR was sampled from a human donor with aplastic anemia. The sample comprised sorted CD4+, CD8+, or CD8+CD57+ T cells (not recorded which) from PBMCs. The chain recombines TRBV10-3 with TRBJ2-7, with D maybe TRBD1 (5 bases). In DNA, the CDR3 is TGTGCCATCAGGGGGCGCAGGGACGAGCAGTACTTC. Protein sequence: CAIRGRRDEQYF.